The rows below give T cell receptor beta chains drawn from one sample of a study of T cells after yellow fever vaccination. TCRdb ran MiXCR on the 5' RACE reads and lists one entry per CDR3 protein. The data contain 20,000 to 25,000 distinct CDR3 sequences, roughly 3.3% of them seen just once; the ten biggest clones take up 0.75% to 1%. This specimen was PBMCs, either bulk or a sorted T-cell subset (CD4+, CD8+, memory, or dextramer-sorted; not recorded which), taken approximately 40 days after the first yellow fever vaccination. These receptors were obtained from a man between 18 and 29 years old who received the YFV17D yellow fever vaccine. CDR3s include the opening cysteine and the closing phenylalanine or tryptophan. Fields, in order: D gene, clone size, J gene, V gene, CDR3 protein, CDR3 DNA. D genes are given only for firm matches. Rows give clone size only sometimes, using once, few, many, or a class for an expanded clone.

d_gene: -
abundance: -
j_gene: TRBJ2-3
v_gene: TRBV9
CDR3aa: CASSAMGGHTDTQYF
CDR3nt: TGTGCCAGCAGCGCGATGGGGGGACACACAGATACGCAGTATTTT

d_gene: TRBD1
abundance: many
j_gene: TRBJ1-2
v_gene: TRBV20-1
CDR3aa: CSARPGTGGAGYTF
CDR3nt: TGCAGTGCTAGACCCGGGACAGGGGGCGCAGGCTACACCTTC

d_gene: -
abundance: many
j_gene: TRBJ2-5
v_gene: TRBV7-2
CDR3aa: CASSQGRESETQYF
CDR3nt: TGTGCCAGCAGCCAGGGGAGAGAGAGTGAGACCCAGTACTTC

d_gene: -
abundance: many
j_gene: TRBJ1-6
v_gene: TRBV11-2
CDR3aa: CASSLDRTNNSPLHF
CDR3nt: TGTGCCAGCAGCTTGGACAGAACCAATAATTCACCCCTCCACTTT

d_gene: TRBD1
abundance: many
j_gene: TRBJ2-2
v_gene: TRBV4-2
CDR3aa: CASSRRTGHTGELFF
CDR3nt: TGTGCCAGCAGCCGGCGGACAGGACATACCGGGGAGCTGTTTTTT

d_gene: -
abundance: many
j_gene: TRBJ2-4
v_gene: TRBV5-4
CDR3aa: CASSLGGQNIQYF
CDR3nt: TGTGCCAGCAGCTTGGGGGGACAAAACATTCAGTACTTC

d_gene: -
abundance: many
j_gene: TRBJ1-2
v_gene: TRBV18
CDR3aa: CASSPGDGYTF
CDR3nt: TGTGCCAGCTCACCGGGGGATGGCTACACCTTC

d_gene: TRBD1
abundance: many
j_gene: TRBJ2-3
v_gene: TRBV2
CDR3aa: CASTRGRSDTQYF
CDR3nt: TGTGCCAGCACCAGGGGGCGGTCAGATACGCAGTATTTT

d_gene: TRBD2
abundance: many
j_gene: TRBJ2-1
v_gene: TRBV7-3
CDR3aa: CASSRSGGLYNEQFF
CDR3nt: TGTGCCAGCAGCCGTAGCGGGGGGCTGTACAATGAGCAGTTCTTC

d_gene: TRBD1
abundance: many
j_gene: TRBJ2-5
v_gene: TRBV6-5
CDR3aa: CASSYSTGWATQYF
CDR3nt: TGTGCCAGCAGTTACTCGACAGGGTGGGCGACCCAGTACTTC

d_gene: -
abundance: many
j_gene: TRBJ1-5
v_gene: TRBV4-2
CDR3aa: CASSRGLDQPQHF
CDR3nt: TGTGCCAGCAGCCGGGGGCTAGATCAGCCCCAGCATTTT

d_gene: -
abundance: -
j_gene: TRBJ2-3
v_gene: TRBV2
CDR3aa: CASSVGTDTQYF
CDR3nt: TGTGCCAGCAGTGTCGGCACAGATACGCAGTATTTT

d_gene: -
abundance: many
j_gene: TRBJ1-1
v_gene: TRBV5-1
CDR3aa: CASSLGVEAFF
CDR3nt: TGCGCCAGCAGCTTGGGCGTTGAAGCTTTCTTT

d_gene: -
abundance: many
j_gene: TRBJ2-5
v_gene: TRBV5-1
CDR3aa: CASSPGAGAWETQYF
CDR3nt: TGCGCCAGCAGCCCGGGGGCAGGGGCTTGGGAGACCCAGTACTTC

d_gene: -
abundance: many
j_gene: TRBJ2-3
v_gene: TRBV7-2
CDR3aa: CASSLEFPDTQYF
CDR3nt: TGTGCCAGCAGCTTGGAGTTCCCAGATACGCAGTATTTT

d_gene: -
abundance: many
j_gene: TRBJ2-3
v_gene: TRBV18
CDR3aa: CASSESRGDTQYF
CDR3nt: TGTGCCAGCTCGGAGTCCAGGGGAGATACGCAGTATTTT

d_gene: -
abundance: many
j_gene: TRBJ2-7
v_gene: TRBV15
CDR3aa: CATSPRQDSYEQYF
CDR3nt: TGTGCCACCAGCCCCCGACAGGACTCCTACGAGCAGTACTTC

d_gene: -
abundance: many
j_gene: TRBJ2-3
v_gene: TRBV14
CDR3aa: CASSQIEVRGIDLDTQYF
CDR3nt: TGTGCCAGCAGCCAAATAGAGGTCAGGGGCATTGATTTGGATACGCAGTATTTT

d_gene: TRBD2
abundance: many
j_gene: TRBJ2-1
v_gene: TRBV2
CDR3aa: CASSESRGGVYEQFF
CDR3nt: TGTGCCAGCAGTGAATCTCGCGGGGGTGTATATGAGCAGTTCTTC

d_gene: TRBD1
abundance: many
j_gene: TRBJ1-1
v_gene: TRBV5-8
CDR3aa: CASSLETGDTEAFF
CDR3nt: TGTGCCAGCAGCTTGGAGACAGGGGACACTGAAGCTTTCTTT

d_gene: -
abundance: many
j_gene: TRBJ1-1
v_gene: TRBV20-1
CDR3aa: CSGRQEEAFF
CDR3nt: TGCAGTGGGAGACAGGAGGAAGCTTTCTTT

d_gene: -
abundance: many
j_gene: TRBJ2-3
v_gene: TRBV5-6
CDR3aa: CASSLSLTRLGTDTQYF
CDR3nt: TGTGCCAGCAGCTTGTCCCTGACCCGGTTGGGCACAGATACGCAGTATTTT

d_gene: -
abundance: many
j_gene: TRBJ2-1
v_gene: TRBV9
CDR3aa: CASSVSRGFYNEQFF
CDR3nt: TGTGCCAGCAGCGTATCGAGGGGATTCTACAATGAGCAGTTCTTC

d_gene: TRBD1
abundance: many
j_gene: TRBJ1-5
v_gene: TRBV2
CDR3aa: CASSINWDSRYQPQHF
CDR3nt: TGTGCCAGCAGCATAAATTGGGACAGTCGATATCAGCCCCAGCATTTT

d_gene: TRBD2
abundance: -
j_gene: TRBJ2-7
v_gene: TRBV6-2/TRBV6-3
CDR3aa: CASSLAGLREQYF
CDR3nt: TGTGCCAGCAGTTTAGCGGGACTTAGGGAGCAGTACTTC

d_gene: -
abundance: many
j_gene: TRBJ1-1
v_gene: TRBV7-2
CDR3aa: CASSRGGTEAFF
CDR3nt: TGTGCCAGCAGCCGGGGGGGCACTGAAGCTTTCTTT

d_gene: -
abundance: medium-sized
j_gene: TRBJ2-5
v_gene: TRBV4-3
CDR3aa: CASSQDPAKETQYF
CDR3nt: TGCGCCAGCAGCCAAGATCCTGCTAAGGAGACCCAGTACTTC

d_gene: -
abundance: many
j_gene: TRBJ2-7
v_gene: TRBV20-1
CDR3aa: CSARDRRFRTYEQYF
CDR3nt: TGCAGTGCTAGAGATAGGCGCTTTCGTACCTACGAGCAGTACTTC

d_gene: -
abundance: many
j_gene: TRBJ2-3
v_gene: TRBV5-6
CDR3aa: CASSLGGAYTDTQYF
CDR3nt: TGTGCCAGCAGCTTGGGGGGGGCCTACACAGATACGCAGTATTTT

d_gene: TRBD1
abundance: many
j_gene: TRBJ1-6
v_gene: TRBV5-1
CDR3aa: CASSGYDRGSPLHF
CDR3nt: TGCGCCAGCAGCGGTTACGACAGGGGCTCACCCCTCCACTTT

d_gene: -
abundance: many
j_gene: TRBJ1-4
v_gene: TRBV18
CDR3aa: CASSPGTEKLFF
CDR3nt: TGTGCCAGCTCCCCCGGGACAGAAAAACTGTTTTTT

d_gene: TRBD1
abundance: many
j_gene: TRBJ1-1
v_gene: TRBV28
CDR3aa: CASSWTGTNTEAFF
CDR3nt: TGTGCCAGCAGTTGGACAGGGACTAACACTGAAGCTTTCTTT

d_gene: -
abundance: many
j_gene: TRBJ1-1
v_gene: TRBV7-9
CDR3aa: CASSSQGSTEAFF
CDR3nt: TGTGCCAGCAGCTCACAGGGTTCCACTGAAGCTTTCTTT

d_gene: -
abundance: many
j_gene: TRBJ1-5
v_gene: TRBV20-1
CDR3aa: CSARSRSFGPQHF
CDR3nt: TGCAGTGCTAGGAGTAGGTCGTTTGGGCCCCAGCATTTT

d_gene: TRBD1
abundance: many
j_gene: TRBJ2-2
v_gene: TRBV4-2
CDR3aa: CASSQAGRGTGGELFF
CDR3nt: TGTGCCAGCAGCCAAGCCGGCAGGGGGACGGGCGGGGAGCTGTTTTTT

d_gene: -
abundance: -
j_gene: TRBJ2-4
v_gene: TRBV13
CDR3aa: CAISPRLGAGKNIQYF
CDR3nt: TGTGCCATCAGCCCTAGGCTCGGGGCAGGAAAAAACATTCAGTACTTC

d_gene: -
abundance: many
j_gene: TRBJ2-5
v_gene: TRBV15
CDR3aa: CATTAFRSQYF
CDR3nt: TGTGCCACCACCGCATTCCGGTCCCAGTACTTC

d_gene: TRBD1
abundance: many
j_gene: TRBJ1-5
v_gene: TRBV30
CDR3aa: CAWKGIPGQGAQRGGNQPQHF
CDR3nt: TGTGCCTGGAAGGGGATACCGGGACAGGGGGCGCAAAGAGGTGGCAATCAGCCCCAGCATTTT

d_gene: -
abundance: many
j_gene: TRBJ2-1
v_gene: TRBV6-5
CDR3aa: CASSYSQVYNEQFF
CDR3nt: TGTGCCAGCAGTTACTCTCAAGTCTACAATGAGCAGTTCTTC

d_gene: -
abundance: many
j_gene: TRBJ2-5
v_gene: TRBV5-4
CDR3aa: CASSQDLQGPETQYF
CDR3nt: TGTGCCAGCAGCCAAGACCTACAGGGTCCAGAGACCCAGTACTTC

d_gene: TRBD2
abundance: many
j_gene: TRBJ2-1
v_gene: TRBV12-3/TRBV12-4
CDR3aa: CASTGRGGYNEQFF
CDR3nt: TGTGCCAGCACCGGCCGGGGGGGATACAATGAGCAGTTCTTC

d_gene: -
abundance: many
j_gene: TRBJ1-3
v_gene: TRBV20-1
CDR3aa: CSASPSAAAGNTIYF
CDR3nt: TGCAGTGCTAGTCCCTCGGCAGCTGCTGGAAACACCATATATTTT

d_gene: TRBD2
abundance: many
j_gene: TRBJ2-3
v_gene: TRBV5-1
CDR3aa: CASSSGTSGGDTQYF
CDR3nt: TGCGCCAGCAGCTCGGGGACTAGCGGGGGGGATACGCAGTATTTT